This T cell receptor beta chain was recovered during a study of neoadjuvant anti-PD-1 for oral cavity cancer. Study context: Before surgery, most patients got three to four biweekly 3 mg/kg nivolumab doses.

The method was immunoSEQ multiplex PCR; TCRdb's version includes in-frame clones alone and lacks a portion of them. This table holds about 15,000 clones, 60% to 65% found once. This clone was seen more than once but under ten times. Patients were newly diagnosed with stage II-IVA oral cavity squamous cell carcinoma without prior systemic or radiation treatment. These oral cavity squamous cell carcinomas were HPV-negative and locally advanced. PBMCs were not maintained or expanded in culture before analysis. Trimming removed 6 bases from V and 7 bases from J, with 10 bases in between. Germline values: CDR1 SQVTM, CDR2 ANQGSEA. The CDR3 sequence is 11 residues long.

The sequence was collected from a person aged 35-80 years with oral cavity squamous cell carcinoma. The chain employs TRBV29-1 and TRBJ1-3; a possible D gene is TRBD1 (5 bases). This specimen was PBMCs, taken before nivolumab (anti-PD-1) treatment. The CDR3 reads CSVYGGNTIYF. The CDR3, as DNA: TGCAGCGTGTACGGGGGGAACACCATATATTTT.